Below, 11 T cell receptor beta chains from the same sample are listed, as sequenced in a study of early T cells in non-severe SARS-CoV-2 infection. TCRdb ran MiXCR on the 5' RACE reads and lists one entry per CDR3 protein. Altogether over 45,000 distinct CDR3 sequences are present, more than 9% being singletons, with the ten largest covering approximately 6.5%. Material for sequencing was whole blood. These receptors originate from an adult who was a healthcare worker with PCR-confirmed SARS-CoV-2 infection or an uninfected control (not recorded which).

This clonotype has a count of ten or more. The rearrangement joins TRBV11-3 to TRBJ2-2; D tentatively reads TRBD1 or TRBD2 (5 bases each). The germline V gene has CDR1 SGHNT and CDR2 YENEEA. The germline V and J ends were trimmed by 5 bases and 3 bases, with 19 bases remaining between them. CDR3 size: 17 residues. The CDR3 DNA sequence: TGTGCCAGCAGCCTAACTTACGGTCGGGGCGACACCGGGGAGCTGTTTTTT. Protein: CASSLTYGRGDTGELFF.

The J gene is TRBJ1-2, the V gene TRBV24-1, with TRBD1 as a possible D gene (6 bases). Germline V gives CDR1 KGHDR, CDR2 SFDVKD. Trimming took off 5 bases at V and 5 bases at J, with 8 bases between the two ends. CDR3 length: 12 amino acids. This chain's CDR3 is CATSAGEYGYTF. In nucleotides, the CDR3 is TGTGCCACCAGTGCAGGGGAATATGGCTACACCTTC.

V usage is TRBV3-1 and J usage is TRBJ1-6; 7 nucleotides match TRBD1. The CDR3 is 15 residues long. Germline V gene sequence: CDR1 LGHDT, CDR2 YNNKEL (reference sequence). V lost 5 bases and J lost 8; bases outside the gene matches: 9. CDR3: CASSSSRGLDSPLHF. CDR3 coding DNA: TGTGCCAGCAGCTCTTCTAGGGGGCTTGATTCACCCCTCCACTTT.

This clonotype was picked up a small number of times. The chain uses TRBV5-1 and TRBJ1-4; D gene ambiguous. Germline V CDR1 and CDR2: SGHRS, YFSETQ. V shed 0 bases and J shed 8 bases, with 14 bases lying between them. This CDR3 has 15 residues. CDR3 DNA sequence: TGCGCCAGCAGCTTGGACCGTTCCCGGTACGAAAAACTGTTTTTT. It specifies CASSLDRSRYEKLFF.

Many counts were recorded for this clonotype. The V gene is TRBV7-3, the J gene TRBJ1-1; 7 bases map to TRBD1. Germline V gene sequence: CDR1 SGHTA, CDR2 FQGTGA. This CDR3 is built from 15 residues. V was clipped by 5 bases and J by 2 bases; unmatched bases: 8. CDR3 in DNA: TGTGCCAGCAGCCCCTTCGGGACAGCTAACACTGAAGCTTTCTTT. As protein: CASSPFGTANTEAFF. The whole variable domain, filled in from reference TRBV7-3 and TRBJ1-1, reads GAGVSQTPSNKVTEKGKYVELRCDPISGHTALYWYRQSLGQGPEFLIYFQGTGAADDSGLPNDRFFAVRPEGSVSTLKIQRTERGDSAVYLCASSPFGTANTEAFFGQGTRLTVV.

The chain joins TRBV2 to TRBJ2-5, with no clear D. The CDR3 has 14 amino acids. V shed 2 bases and J shed 2 bases, with 9 bases lying between them. Germline V gives CDR1 SNHLY, CDR2 FYNNEI. The CDR3 spells CASSEIEWQETQYF. The CDR3 region has the DNA TGTGCCAGCAGTGAAATTGAATGGCAAGAGACCCAGTACTTC.

A few counts support this clonotype. J is TRBJ2-7 and V is TRBV6-6, with D perhaps matching TRBD2 (6 bases). CDR3 length: 15 amino acids. Trimming stripped 7 bases from V and 1 base from J, with 17 bases between. The germline V gene encodes CDR1 MNHNY and CDR2 SVGAGI (reference sequence). CDR3: CASTDPPSASYEQYF. CDR3 coding DNA: TGTGCCAGCACCGACCCACCTAGCGCTTCCTACGAGCAGTACTTC.

This chain connects TRBV19 to TRBJ2-4; TRBD1 might be the D (6 bases). The length of the CDR3 is 15 residues. Deletions cut 1 base from V and 3 bases from J, with 10 bases between. Per germline, CDR1 LNHDA and CDR2 SQIVND (reference sequence). The CDR3 reads CASSIGPGHKNIQYF. The CDR3 DNA follows: TGTGCCAGTAGTATAGGGCCGGGACACAAAAACATTCAGTACTTC. Drawing the rest from reference TRBV19 and TRBJ2-4, the complete variable domain is DGGITQSPKYLFRKEGQNVTLSCEQNLNHDAMYWYRQDPGQGLRLIYYSQIVNDFQKGDIAEGYSVSREKKESFPLTVTSAQKNPTAFYLCASSIGPGHKNIQYFGAGTRLSVL.

This clonotype was seen repeatedly, ten times or more. The rearrangement links TRBV20-1 to TRBJ2-5; a weak D match, TRBD2 (5 bases). V lost 6 bases and J lost 5, with 13 bases in between. The germline V gene encodes CDR1 DFQATT and CDR2 SNEGSKA (reference sequence). The CDR3 covers 12 residues. This CDR3 reads CSAQAQRETQYF. In DNA, the CDR3 is TGCAGTGCCCAGGCCCAGCGGGAGACCCAGTACTTC.

This clonotype was observed a handful of times. A clone one base away is much larger, so this may be a read error. This chain's CDR3 is CASGERVSTDTQYF. The DNA of the CDR3 is TGTGCCAGCGGGGAGCGGGTGAGCACAGATACGCAGTATTTT. The genes are TRBV7-9 and TRBJ2-3, with D tentatively TRBD2 (6 bases). Trimming removed 8 bases from V and 0 bases from J, with 12 bases in between. The CDR3 length is 14 residues. Germline assignment: CDR1 SEHNR and CDR2 FQNEAQ (reference sequence).

This clonotype appeared many times. This sequence joins TRBV29-1 and TRBJ1-1; no clear D. CDR1 SQVTM and CDR2 ANQGSEA come from the germline V gene. V gave up 7 bases and J gave up 0 bases, with 9 bases separating them. This CDR3 has 12 amino acids. In DNA, the CDR3 is TGCAGCGCGACCATATTGAACACTGAAGCTTTCTTT. It encodes CSATILNTEAFF. Looking up the rest from reference TRBV29-1 and TRBJ1-1 gives the full variable domain: SAVISQKPSRDICQRGTSLTIQCQVDSQVTMMFWYRQQPGQSLTLIATANQGSEATYESGFVIDKFPISRPNLTFSTLTVSNMSPEDSSIYLCSATILNTEAFFGQGTRLTVV.